The text below deals with one TCR beta chain. The entry originates in a study of cytomegalovirus exposure and HLA in healthy donors. V dropped 4 bases and J dropped 0 bases, with 12 bases sitting between them. The CDR3 sequence is 15 residues long. CDR1 MDHEN and CDR2 SYDVKM come from the germline V gene. The PCR was carried out with 60 Vbeta primers and 13 Jbeta primers. Some clones are missing from TCRdb's copy, which holds only in-frame ones; the method was immunoSEQ multiplex PCR. This sample has fewer than 200,000 clones; about three quarters occur once, and the top ten carry around 0.71%. The sequenced sample consisted of PBMCs. This clonotype was obtained from a female donor in good health and CMV-seronegative. This chain links TRBV28 with TRBJ1-1; D is perhaps TRBD1 (5 bases). The CDR3 region is CASSYPGRVNTEAFF. CDR3 coding DNA: TGTGCCAGCAGTTATCCCGGCAGGGTGAACACTGAAGCTTTCTTT.